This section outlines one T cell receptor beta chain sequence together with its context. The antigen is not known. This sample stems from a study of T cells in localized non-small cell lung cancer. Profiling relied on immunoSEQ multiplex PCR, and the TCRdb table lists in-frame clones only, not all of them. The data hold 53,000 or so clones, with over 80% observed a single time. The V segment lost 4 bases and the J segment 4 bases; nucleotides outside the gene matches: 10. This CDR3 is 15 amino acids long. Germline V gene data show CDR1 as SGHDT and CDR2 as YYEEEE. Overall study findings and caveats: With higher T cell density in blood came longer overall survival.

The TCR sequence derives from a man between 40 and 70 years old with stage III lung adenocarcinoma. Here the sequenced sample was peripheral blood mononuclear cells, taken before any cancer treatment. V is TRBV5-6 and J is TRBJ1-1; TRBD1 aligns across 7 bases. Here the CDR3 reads CASSLRTGWATEAFF. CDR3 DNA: TGTGCCAGCAGCCTGAGGACAGGTTGGGCCACTGAAGCTTTCTTT.